The 13 T cell receptor beta chains below all came from one sample that was sequenced in a study of OX40 agonist ivuxolimab in advanced cancers. Clones were sequenced by immunoSEQ multiplex PCR, and TCRdb holds only the in-frame ones, with some missing. The sample holds 75,000 to 85,000 clones, roughly 84% seen once. Material: CD4+ or CD8+ T cells sorted from blood, obtained in a trial of the OX40 agonist ivuxolimab. The receptors derive from an adult with an advanced solid tumor such as melanoma, head and neck, liver or kidney cancer.

This chain uses TRBV6-1 with TRBJ2-5; D might be TRBD1 (5 bases). The germline V and J ends were trimmed by 3 bases and 5 bases, with 16 bases remaining between them. The germline V gene encodes CDR1 MNHNS and CDR2 SASEGT. This CDR3 is built from 15 residues. The DNA for the CDR3 is TGTGCCAGCAGTGAGGCGGTAGCAGGGTCCGAGACCCAGTACTTC. Encoded protein: CASSEAVAGSETQYF.

This clone has a handful of counts. V usage is TRBV7-9 and J usage is TRBJ2-2; D possibly corresponds to TRBD2 (7 bases). With 3 bases removed from V and 4 bases from J, the gap between germline ends came to 12 bases. Germline assignment: CDR1 SEHNR and CDR2 FQNEAQ (reference sequence). The CDR3 runs to 15 residues. The CDR3 is CASSFGGGSTGELFF. DNA for the CDR3: TGTGCCAGCAGCTTTGGGGGCGGGAGCACCGGGGAGCTGTTTTTT.

The chain is built from TRBV6-1 and TRBJ2-7; D possibly corresponds to TRBD1 (6 bases). The CDR3 contains 14 residues. The germline V gene encodes CDR1 MNHNS and CDR2 SASEGT. V lost 7 bases and J 6 bases, leaving 19 bases between the germline ends. The CDR3 region has the DNA TGTGCCAGCACCAGGGGTTCTGCGGACTCCGAGCAGTACTTC. This gives the protein CASTRGSADSEQYF.

The chain employs TRBV11-2 and TRBJ2-1; 9 bases line up with TRBD2. J gave up 6 bases and V 0 bases, and 9 bases lay outside the gene matches. Germline values: CDR1 SGHAT, CDR2 FQNNGV. The CDR3 consists of 17 residues. Here the CDR3 reads CASSLDRGLAGTNEQFF. The CDR3 DNA is TGTGCCAGCAGCTTAGATCGTGGGCTAGCGGGGACCAATGAGCAGTTCTTC.

The genes are TRBV7-2 and TRBJ2-7; 8 bases match TRBD2. Trimming removed 5 bases from V and 3 bases from J; junction bases left unmatched: 9. The V gene's germline CDR1 is SGHTA and CDR2 FQGNSA. The CDR3 length is 15 residues. Here the CDR3 reads CASSNRSLAGYEQYF. The DNA of the CDR3 is TGTGCCAGCAGCAACAGATCCCTAGCGGGCTACGAGCAGTACTTC.

This chain connects TRBV9 to TRBJ2-3, with 7 bases that match TRBD1. Germline CDR1 is SGDLS and CDR2 is YYNGEE. V shed 3 bases and J 2 bases; nucleotides not matched to a gene: 6. The CDR3 runs 15 residues. CDR3: CASSAKGQHTDTQYF. The DNA of the CDR3 is TGTGCCAGCAGCGCCAAGGGACAGCACACAGATACGCAGTATTTT.

The CDR3 here is CASTRRGPVSEQYF. As DNA, the CDR3 is TGTGCCAGCACCCGCAGGGGGCCCGTTTCCGAGCAGTACTTC. The chain joins TRBV28 to TRBJ2-7; 8 nucleotides align to TRBD1. Trimming cost V 7 bases and J 6 bases; bases outside gene matches: 11. This CDR3 is built from 14 residues. Germline V gives CDR1 MDHEN, CDR2 SYDVKM.

The V gene is TRBV2, the J gene TRBJ1-4; no firm D call. Trimming stripped 9 bases from V and 8 bases from J, with 16 bases between. The CDR3 is 13 amino acids. CDR1 and CDR2 from the germline V gene are SNHLY and FYNNEI. DNA for the CDR3: TGTGCCAGTGATGTGGGAATTGAGGAAAAACTGTTTTTT. Protein product: CASDVGIEEKLFF.

J is TRBJ2-3 and V is TRBV5-1; D gene ambiguous. The CDR3 contains 16 residues. Between the trimmed V and J ends, which lost 0 bases and 2 bases, there was a span of 13 bases. Germline V lookup: CDR1 SGHRS, CDR2 YFSETQ. The CDR3 nucleotides are TGCGCCAGCAGCTTGGAAGTAGCCCGAGCCACAGATACGCAGTATTTT. Translating it yields CASSLEVARATDTQYF.

The chain is built from TRBV28 and TRBJ1-1; D uncertain. Germline V CDR1 and CDR2: MDHEN, SYDVKM. This CDR3 is built from 14 residues. The germline V and J ends were trimmed by 5 bases and 1 base, with 11 bases remaining between them. The CDR3 sequence is CASSRRDGNTEAFF. CDR3 in DNA: TGTGCCAGCAGTCGGAGGGATGGGAACACTGAAGCTTTCTTT.

The chain joins TRBV10-1 to TRBJ2-7; TRBD1 matches at 10 bases. CDR1 and CDR2 from the germline V gene are WNHNN and SYGVQD (reference sequence). V shed 4 bases and J 3 bases; nucleotides not matched to a gene: 12. The CDR3 covers 17 residues. CDR3 in DNA: TGCGCCAGCAGTGGGTCACTCTGGACAGGGGGGTGCTACGAGCAGTACTTC. This translates into CASSGSLWTGGCYEQYF.

The chain links TRBV5-6 to TRBJ1-2; D is ambiguous. Germline V gene data show CDR1 as SGHDT and CDR2 as YYEEEE. The germline V and J ends were trimmed by 0 bases and 1 base, with 4 bases remaining between them. There are 13 residues in the CDR3. The CDR3: CASSLGVNYGYTF. CDR3 nucleotide sequence: TGTGCCAGCAGCTTGGGGGTTAACTATGGCTACACCTTC.

The chain combines TRBV12-5 with TRBJ1-5; D ambiguous. Trimming took 3 bases from V and 6 from J, leaving 12 bases between them. Looked up from germline, CDR1 is LGHNT and CDR2 is FRNRAP. The length of the CDR3 is 14 residues. The CDR3 DNA reads TGTGCTAGTGGTTTAAGTGGGGTCACTCAGCCCCAGCATTTT. Translated, it gives CASGLSGVTQPQHF.